This TCR beta chain appears in the sequencing data of a study of response to subunit inactivated influenza vaccine. TCRdb itself ran the RT-PCR reads through MiXCR, one entry per CDR3 protein. Of 180,000 or so distinct CDR3 sequences listed, roughly 12% are singletons. V lost 6 bases and J 2 bases, leaving 16 bases between the germline ends. The CDR3 totals 15 residues. The germline V gene encodes CDR1 MNHNS and CDR2 SASEGT. This same sample was also taken into another study, of T cells expressing NK-cell markers. That paper adds: What made the TCR beta cDNA was 5'RACE template switching with UMIs. CD3+CD56+NKG2C+, CD3+CD56+NKG2C- and CD3+CD56-NKG2C+ T cells, once sorted, supplied the TCR beta repertoires. Seven HCMV-seropositive donors and one seronegative donor made up the eight sequenced donors. Dominant NKG2C+ clonotype frequencies of about 1.0-7.5% of CD8+ T cells were measured in a handful of donors.

This chain links TRBV6-1 with TRBJ1-2, with no clear D. This material consisted of CD8+ T cells sorted from PBMCs, taken roughly 13 days after vaccination. This clonotype originated in a man aged 45-60 years who received an inactivated influenza vaccine. CDR3 nucleotide sequence: TGTGCCAGCAGCCCCATATGGACCTCCAACTATGGCTACACCTTC. Translating gives CASSPIWTSNYGYTF.